This T cell receptor beta chain was recorded in a study of T-cell reconstitution after alpha-beta-depleted transplantation in children. The TCRbeta library was prepared with unique molecular identifiers. TCRdb redid the calling of the PCR reads with MiXCR, one entry per CDR3 protein. The data hold fewer than 1 million distinct CDR3 sequences, with under 20% observed a single time. This clonotype was recorded many times. Unmatched junction bases numbered 7, after V lost 5 bases and J lost 5 bases. The CDR3 runs 14 residues. CDR1 and CDR2 (germline): SEHNR, FQNEAQ (reference sequence). This clonotype was sampled from a male patient aged 10 to 17 who had a stem cell transplant for acute lymphoblastic leukemia, so the T cells may come from the graft donor. This specimen consisted of PBMCs, mostly from graft donor cells, obtained 360 days after TCRalphabeta/CD19-depleted stem cell transplant. The chain recombines TRBV7-9 with TRBJ2-3; 7 bases fit TRBD2. The CDR3 is CASSAPSGKDTQYF. DNA for the CDR3: TGTGCCAGCAGCGCACCTAGCGGCAAAGATACGCAGTATTTT. Full variable domain (rest looked up from reference TRBV7-9 and TRBJ2-3): DTGVSQNPRHKITKRGQNVTFRCDPISEHNRLYWYRQTLGQGPEFLTYFQNEAQLEKSRLLSDRFSAERPKGSFSTLEIQRTEQGDSAMYLCASSAPSGKDTQYFGPGTRLTVL.